A selection of T cell receptor beta chains follows, all from one sample in a study of blood T cell repertoires in COVID-19. Measured with immunoSEQ multiplex PCR; TCRdb has only the in-frame clones, and not every one. The sample yields 200,000 to 250,000 clones, roughly nine tenths seen once. The specimen sequenced was PBMCs or T cells enriched from blood (not recorded which). The receptors shown here come from a woman in her fifties or sixties in a cohort exposed to, infected with or recovered from COVID-19 (not recorded which). Both conserved end residues are part of each CDR3. D genes are given only for firm matches. Clone size is not always given. Where it is, it says once, few, many or a class for expanded clones.

V	size	D	J	CDR3	DNA
TRBV11-2	.	.	TRBJ1-5	CASSQNRAGQPQHF	TGTGCCAGCAGTCAGAACAGGGCTGGGCAGCCCCAGCATTTT
TRBV4-1	.	.	TRBJ1-1	CASSHATGTPRDTEAFF	TGCGCCAGCAGCCACGCTACAGGGACACCCCGAGACACTGAAGCTTTCTTT
TRBV5-4	.	TRBD1	TRBJ1-4	CASSLPGGVEKLFF	TGTGCCAGCAGCTTGCCAGGGGGCGTAGAAAAACTGTTTTTT
TRBV10-3	.	TRBD1	TRBJ2-7	CAIRSRTGFGEQYF	TGTGCCATCAGGAGCCGGACAGGGTTTGGCGAGCAGTACTTC
TRBV7-9	.	.	TRBJ2-5	CASSSRSGLQETQYF	TGTGCCAGCAGCTCCCGTTCGGGACTGCAAGAGACCCAGTACTTC
TRBV28	few	.	TRBJ1-1	CASRFSVMNTEAFF	TGTGCCAGCAGGTTCAGCGTCATGAACACTGAAGCTTTCTTT
TRBV7-9	.	.	TRBJ2-5	CALQGMETQYF	TGTGCCTTACAGGGTATGGAGACCCAGTACTTC
TRBV2	.	.	TRBJ1-2	CASSENWGALYGYTF	TGTGCCAGCAGTGAGAACTGGGGAGCTCTATATGGCTACACCTTC
TRBV7-2	.	.	TRBJ2-7	CASSLGTEGEQYF	TGTGCCAGCAGCTTAGGGACAGAGGGCGAGCAGTACTTC
TRBV4-1	.	.	TRBJ1-1	CASSPNRDMNTEAFF	TGCGCCAGCAGCCCAAACCGGGACATGAACACTGAAGCTTTCTTT
TRBV19	.	.	TRBJ2-1	CASSTLDRDNEQFF	TGTGCCAGTAGTACCCTTGACAGAGACAATGAGCAGTTCTTC
TRBV9	.	.	TRBJ2-2	CASSVVPGTGELFF	TGTGCCAGCAGCGTAGTTCCAGGGACCGGGGAGCTGTTTTTT
TRBV4-1	.	TRBD2	TRBJ2-1	CASSQDGTRAYNEQFF	TGCGCCAGCAGCCAAGATGGGACTAGAGCCTACAATGAGCAGTTCTTC
TRBV4-3	.	TRBD1	TRBJ1-3	CASSQGDREDGNTIYF	TGCGCCAGCAGCCAAGGAGACAGGGAGGATGGAAACACCATATATTTT
TRBV4-3	.	.	TRBJ1-4	CASSGTNFGGFATNEKLFF	TGCGCCAGCAGCGGAACCAATTTCGGAGGTTTCGCAACTAATGAAAAACTGTTTTTT
TRBV5-5	.	TRBD1	TRBJ2-1	CASSTSPGGLYNEQFF	TGTGCCAGCAGCACCAGTCCAGGGGGCCTCTACAATGAGCAGTTCTTC
TRBV6-5	.	TRBD1	TRBJ1-2	CASRSDRAGYTF	TGTGCCAGCAGATCCGACAGGGCTGGCTACACCTTC
TRBV18	.	TRBD2	TRBJ2-7	CASSPLTSGMGEQYF	TGTGCCAGCTCACCATTGACTAGCGGGATGGGGGAGCAGTACTTC
TRBV25-1	.	.	TRBJ1-1	CASSESGREMNTEAFF	TGTGCCAGCAGTGAATCGGGGCGGGAGATGAACACTGAAGCTTTCTTT
TRBV28	.	TRBD2	TRBJ2-5	CASSFPGLAGFQTQYF	TGTGCCAGCAGTTTTCCAGGACTAGCGGGCTTCCAGACCCAGTACTTC
TRBV4-2	.	TRBD1	TRBJ1-2	CASSQDTGGAYGYTF	TGTGCCAGCAGCCAAGATACAGGGGGGGCCTATGGCTACACCTTC
TRBV2	.	TRBD1	TRBJ2-7	CASSEQGVIEQYF	TGTGCCAGCAGTGAACAGGGGGTGATCGAGCAGTACTTC
TRBV5-1	.	.	TRBJ2-1	CASSLRSGVGNEQFF	TGCGCCAGCAGCTTGAGGTCAGGGGTAGGGAATGAGCAGTTCTTC
TRBV4-1	.	TRBD1	TRBJ1-5	CASSQRDSQPQHF	TGCGCCAGCAGCCAGAGGGACAGTCAGCCCCAGCATTTT
TRBV7-9	.	.	TRBJ1-4	CASTGQANEKLFF	TGTGCCAGCACGGGTCAGGCTAATGAAAAACTGTTTTTT
TRBV5-5	.	TRBD2	TRBJ2-1	CASSLMTGGPTEQFF	TGTGCCAGCAGCTTGATGACGGGGGGGCCGACCGAGCAGTTCTTC
TRBV15	.	.	TRBJ1-2	CATSRAGYGYTF	TGTGCCACCAGCAGAGCCGGCTATGGCTACACCTTC
TRBV5-1	.	TRBD2	TRBJ2-3	CASSLAYGGGTDTQYF	TGCGCCAGCAGCTTGGCTTATGGGGGGGGGACAGATACGCAGTATTTT
TRBV20-1	few	.	TRBJ2-1	CSAYVRNEQFF	TGCAGTGCTTACGTGAGAAATGAGCAGTTCTTC
TRBV7-8	.	.	TRBJ1-2	CASSSNQGRLGYTF	TGTGCCAGCAGCTCAAATCAGGGGCGGCTAGGCTACACCTTC